The T cell receptor beta chain described here comes from a study of blood T cell repertoires in COVID-19. Study-wide context: Specimens from acute and convalescent COVID-19 originated in the United States, Italy and Spain.

V gave up 6 bases and J gave up 8 bases; unmatched junction bases: 9. CDR1 and CDR2 (germline): MNHEY, SVGAGI. The CDR3 has 13 residues. This table comes from immunoSEQ multiplex PCR, and its TCRdb copy is limited to in-frame clones, with some not included. The data show 230,000 or so clones, roughly 84% seen once. This clone is medium-sized by share. Ages ranged from roughly 18 to 100 years, with residence in fewer than 25 US areas. Participants reported their clinical history, and cohort assignment relied on those reports. Sequencing was done on a sample of PBMCs or T cells enriched from blood (not recorded which). This clonotype was sampled from a woman in her 50s who had been exposed to COVID-19. This chain links TRBV6-5 with TRBJ1-1; 7 nucleotides align to TRBD1. CDR3 in DNA: TGTGCCAGCAGCCAGGGGGGCGAGGCCGAAGCTTTCTTT. This codes for CASSQGGEAEAFF.